This T cell receptor beta chain was sequenced during a study of post-analysis software for immune sequencing data. General study points: TRBV5-6, TRBV5-1 and TRBV20-1 were among four to six TRBV segments more frequent in patients than controls.

Germline V lookup: CDR1 DFQATT, CDR2 SNEGSKA (reference sequence). V was pared by 8 bases and J by 3 bases, with 11 bases of the junction left unmatched. The CDR3 has 15 amino acids. Worth noting for this clonotype: The antigen remains undetermined.

Unique molecular identifiers had been added to the TCR beta cDNA libraries. TCRdb reprocessed the PCR reads with MiXCR, giving one entry per CDR3 protein. Of hundreds of thousands of distinct CDR3 sequences in the sample, 55% to 60% were seen once. Sequencing was performed on blood. The source of this sequence is a girl aged 2-10 years with multiple sclerosis. V is TRBV20-1 and J is TRBJ2-1, with 9 bases fitting TRBD1. Written as DNA, the CDR3 is TGCAGTCCACTAGGACAGGGGAACCTCTACAATGAGCAGTTCTTC. This translates into CSPLGQGNLYNEQFF.